Below, one TCR beta chain is given with its context. Assay used: immunoSEQ multiplex PCR; TCRdb lists only in-frame clones, some missing. Altogether some 470,000 clones are present, about 79% being singletons, with the ten largest covering approximately 12%. This specimen comes from a study of shared clonotypes between healthy human individuals. Study-wide context: Serving as donors were a couple of women and a few men, whose ages spanned 18 to 49.

J lost 0 bases, V lost 5 bases, and 9 bases had no gene match. CDR3 length equals 16 residues. The germline V gene has CDR1 SNHLY and CDR2 FYNNEI. Donors were healthy HIV-negative adults without recent acute infections or vaccinations. Sequencing input: PBMCs. V and J are TRBV2 and TRBJ1-2, with 7 bases identical to TRBD1. This clonotype originated in a woman in her 40s in good health. Some clones in this sample may be carry-over from other donors' samples. The CDR3 DNA is TGTGCCAGCAGTCTGCAACAGGGGATGACTAACTATGGCTACACCTTC. Translation: CASSLQQGMTNYGYTF.